Each of the 16 T cell receptor beta chains below was sequenced from the same sample in a study of molecular identifiers for immune sequencing clone quantification (dated by TCRdb to between 2018 and 2020). Receptor libraries were prepared by PCR. TCRdb names NextSeq 500 as the instrument used. TCRdb trimmed the raw reads at Q25, called clones with MiXCR and kept productive beta chains. Here each entry gathers all rows of one CDR3 protein and keeps the most common genes and DNA. Here the sample has about 320,000 distinct CDR3 sequences; roughly a quarter occur a single time. The ten largest clones take up roughly 0.7% of the sample. Sequenced input: naive CD8+ T cells from blood, with Jurkat cell RNA spiked in. The cell subset or site label for this specimen denotes: FACS-sorted CD8+CD4-CCR7+CD45RA+ naive T cells. The source is a human donor in good health. Some libraries in this study had Jurkat cell RNA spiked in.

This clonotype was counted at least ten times. The CDR3 spells CASKIDSPLHF. The DNA of the CDR3 is TGTGCCAGCAAGATCGATTCACCCCTCCACTTT. The rearrangement uses TRBV2 and TRBJ1-6; D call uncertain. The CDR3 spans 11 residues. V was pared by 7 bases and J by 8 bases, with 6 bases between. CDR1 is SNHLY and CDR2 is FYNNEI in the germline V gene.

This clonotype was seen many times. This rearrangement joins TRBV5-1 to TRBJ2-7, with D possibly being TRBD1 or TRBD2 (6 bases each). The germline V and J ends were trimmed by 2 bases and 11 bases, with 20 bases remaining between them. CDR3 size: 14 residues. Germline lookup yields CDR1 SGHRS and CDR2 YFSETQ. CDR3 DNA: TGCGCCAGCAGCTTAGACAGGAGGGGAAAGGTGAAGTACTTC. It encodes CASSLDRRGKVKYF.

A remark on this clonotype: The junction does not match germline at one end; this may be a read error. The rearrangement links TRBV7-9 to TRBJ1-1; TRBD1 agrees at 7 bases. There are 16 residues in the CDR3. CDR1 SEHNR and CDR2 FQNEAQ come from the germline V gene (reference sequence). This CDR3 is CACSLEEGATGTEAFF. CDR3 DNA: TGTGCCTGCAGCTTAGAGGAGGGGGCGACGGGGACTGAAGCTTTCTTT.

This clonotype was observed many times. The rearrangement uses TRBV7-9 and TRBJ1-4; D gene unclear. The V end lost 3 bases, the J end lost 5 bases, and 4 bases lay between the germline ends. The CDR3 has 12 amino acids. Germline V lookup: CDR1 SEHNR, CDR2 FQNEAQ (reference sequence). The CDR3 nucleotides are TGTGCCAGCAGCTTTTCCAATGAAAAACTGTTTTTT. It codes for CASSFSNEKLFF.

This clonotype appeared many times. The genes are TRBV20-1 and TRBJ2-1; D possibly corresponds to TRBD2 (5 bases). CDR3 length: 11 residues. V lost 5 bases to trimming and J lost 9 bases, with 11 bases between them. The germline V gene encodes CDR1 DFQATT and CDR2 SNEGSKA (reference sequence). As DNA, the CDR3 is TGCAGTGCTCAACTAGTAAGTGAGCAGTTCTTC. Protein: CSAQLVSEQFF.

This clonotype was seen at least ten times. Its ends do not fully match the called genes, so a read error is possible. This chain connects TRBV11-2 to TRBJ1-4, with no clear D. Per germline, CDR1 SGHAT and CDR2 FQNNGV. The CDR3 is 16 amino acids. Here the CDR3 reads CASSVDGGSLNEKLFF. CDR3 DNA: TGTGCCAGCAGCGTAGATGGTGGCAGCCTAAATGAAAAACTGTTTTTT.

Many counts were recorded for this clonotype. The chain couples TRBV6-5 to TRBJ1-1; a weak D match, TRBD1 (5 bases). Trimming removed 2 bases at V and 6 bases at J, with 7 bases between. From germline, CDR1 is MNHEY and CDR2 SVGAGI. The length of the CDR3 is 12 residues. The CDR3: CASSYAGAEAFF. As DNA, the CDR3 is TGTGCCAGCAGTTACGCGGGGGCTGAAGCTTTCTTT.

The chain couples TRBV3-1 to TRBJ2-7; no definite D call. Trimming took 0 bases from V and 7 from J, leaving 16 bases between them. Germline values: CDR1 LGHDT, CDR2 YNNKEL (reference sequence). CDR3 size: 15 residues. Here the CDR3 reads CASSQEFGLAREQYF. The CDR3, as DNA: TGTGCCAGCAGCCAAGAGTTCGGATTGGCTAGGGAGCAGTACTTC.

V and J are TRBV19 and TRBJ2-1; no clear D gene. Deletions cut 2 bases from V and 0 bases from J, with 5 bases between. CDR3 length equals 14 residues. CDR1 is LNHDA and CDR2 is SQIVND in the germline V gene (reference sequence). The CDR3, as DNA: TGTGCCAGTAGTATAATGAGCTCCTACAATGAGCAGTTCTTC. Translated: CASSIMSSYNEQFF.

There are many counts of this clonotype. V is TRBV4-1 and J is TRBJ2-3; unclear D gene. Looked up from germline, CDR1 is MGHRA and CDR2 is YSYEKL. The V end lost 4 bases, the J end lost 7 bases, and 9 bases lay between the germline ends. The CDR3 contains 12 residues. Here the CDR3 DNA reads TGCGCCAGCAGCCCGGATTTGAATACGCAGTATTTT. Its protein product is CASSPDLNTQYF.

On this clonotype: The conserved phenylalanine or tryptophan normally closing the CDR3 is absent here, so this likely arose from a read error. V is TRBV5-6 and J is TRBJ2-3; D is ambiguous. This CDR3 has 13 amino acids. V was pared by 4 bases and J by 4 bases, with 10 bases between. Germline values: CDR1 SGHDT, CDR2 YYEEEE. The CDR3 DNA is TGTGCCAGCAGCCTAGGACCATCAGATACGCAGTATTTA. It yields the protein CASSLGPSDTQYL.

This clonotype has only a few counts. This rearrangement joins TRBV4-3 to TRBJ2-7, with D possibly being TRBD2 (6 bases). Looked up from germline, CDR1 is LGHNA and CDR2 is YSLEER. V lost 0 bases and J lost 1, with 16 bases in between. This CDR3 has 17 amino acids. In nucleotides, the CDR3 is TGCGCCAGCAGCCAAGAACTTACAGGACTACGTTCCTACGAGCAGTACTTC. This translates into CASSQELTGLRSYEQYF.

Comment on this clonotype: A single base separates this from a much larger clone, so it may be a read error. The CDR3 carries no conserved terminal phenylalanine or tryptophan, so it likely arises from a read error. The rearrangement links TRBV28 to TRBJ1-1; D unresolved. Germline V CDR1 and CDR2: MDHEN, SYDVKM. Trimming took 6 bases from V and 5 from J, leaving 13 bases between them. The CDR3 is 13 residues long. The CDR3 loop reads CASSGVEGTEAFV. The CDR3 bases are TGTGCCAGCAGCGGAGTAGAAGGAACTGAAGCTTTCGTT.

This clonotype has a count of ten or more. The CDR3 DNA sequence: TGCAGCGTTGTCGGGGGCCCTGGAAACACCATATATTTT. Residues: CSVVGGPGNTIYF. The chain combines TRBV29-1 with TRBJ1-3; a possible D gene is TRBD1 (6 bases). The CDR3 is 13 residues long. V lost 4 bases and J 2 bases, leaving 9 bases between the germline ends. From germline, CDR1 is SQVTM and CDR2 ANQGSEA. The full variable domain, in which reference TRBV29-1 and TRBJ1-3 provide the parts outside the CDR3, is SAVISQKPSRDICQRGTSLTIQCQVDSQVTMMFWYRQQPGQSLTLIATANQGSEATYESGFVIDKFPISRPNLTFSTLTVSNMSPEDSSIYLCSVVGGPGNTIYFGEGSWLTVV.

This clonotype was seen a handful of times. The chain is built from TRBV7-9 and TRBJ2-4; D gene uncertain. The V end was cut by 2 bases, the J end by 4 bases, with 6 bases between. The length of the CDR3 is 13 residues. In germline, CDR1 is SEHNR, CDR2 FQNEAQ (reference sequence). DNA of the CDR3: TGTGCCAGCAGCTTAAGTCTGAAAAACATTCAGTACTTC. Protein product: CASSLSLKNIQYF.

This clonotype occurred many times. This chain uses TRBV5-8 with TRBJ2-7; unclear D gene. The CDR3 is 13 residues long. Trimming took 1 base from V and 0 from J, leaving 5 bases between them. The V gene's germline CDR1 is SGHTS and CDR2 YDEGEE. The CDR3 bases are TGTGCCAGCAGCTTGCAAGACTCCTACGAGCAGTACTTC. This gives the protein CASSLQDSYEQYF.